This entry is about one T cell receptor beta chain. Its specific antigen is unknown. No much larger clonotype is one base removed from it; base qualities were not supplied. The data were taken from a study of shared clonotypes between healthy human individuals (dated by TCRdb to the early 2020s). For the wider study: The cohort included a few men and a couple of women between 18 and 49 years of age. For each donor, CD4 naive and CD4 memory were each given three plates, CD8 naive was given two plates, and CD8 memory was given one plate. Blood TCR repertoires of roughly five healthy adults were deeply sequenced to estimate repertoire size and the extent of clonotype sharing between individuals. To increase sequencing depth and limit assay-specific biases, TCR repertoire library preparation and sequencing were carried out by different laboratories using diverse techniques. Leukapheresis yielded between about 0.94 and 9.5 billion PBMCs per donor.

The germline V gene supplies CDR1 SNHLY and CDR2 FYNNEI. V loses 6 bases, J loses 7 bases, and the germline ends lie 13 bases apart. Counted from cysteine to phenylalanine, this CDR3 has 13 amino acids. Only the CDR3 region is kept as DNA, spanning 39 bases read in frame from base 1. Using the deep immunoSEQ assay, TCR CDR3 regions were amplified from genomic DNA by multiplex PCR. Extracted genomic DNA from each cell subset was distributed evenly across all wells of several immunoSEQ 96-well plates, and each plate was treated as a replicate. For sorted subsets, each replicate PCR was loaded with 200 ng genomic DNA, equivalent to 32,000 or so T cell genomes. Purified libraries were measured with a Qubit 3.0 fluorometer, size-checked on a Bioanalyzer 2100, and measured again with the KAPA Library Quantification kit. Each immunoSEQ 96-well plate was sequenced on its own single-read 150-cycle Illumina NextSeq 550 flow cell. As for the original processing: Because the immunoSEQ output held only junctional sequences and lacked quality scores, the filtering could not match the filtering applied to full-length reads. Sequences were annotated with PyIR, a Python wrapper for IgBLAST v1.9, using IMGT germline references to assign V/J genes and CDR3. Reads were removed for weak V/J assignments (E-value above 1e-6), missing CDR3, stop codons, out-of-frame junctions, or ambiguous translated residues. V3J clonotypes were defined as sequences sharing the same inferred V gene, J gene, and CDR3 amino acid sequence. Percentage overlap between repertoires was computed as shared unique clonotypes divided by the size of the smaller repertoire. Three approaches were used to assess repertoire richness: RTK rarefaction, the Chao1 estimator, and Recon v2.1 estimates of unobserved clonotypes. Generation probabilities for all TCRbeta clonotypes obtained by the gDNA method from several donors were computed using OLGA. The clones in this table, taken by TCRdb from immuneACCESS, are in-frame only. Not every clone is retained; where verified, under half of the shortfall comes from an unresolved V gene, and the cause of the rest is unknown. V, J and clone size are those of that table, while D and trimming were read from the DNA. Present in this sample are 750,000 to 1,000,000 clones, 85% to 95% of which were seen just once. The ten largest clones capture around 24% of the sample.

For the CD8 naive samples, CD45RO-negative cells were positively selected for CCR7, yielding a CD45RA+CCR7+ population from which TemRA cells were excluded. The donors were healthy, HIV-negative adults with no recently reported acute infections or vaccinations. All donors were Caucasian adults living in Nashville, Tennessee, USA. After blood collection by leukapheresis, PBMCs were isolated using Ficoll-Histopaque density gradient centrifugation and then cryopreserved in the vapor phase of liquid nitrogen. Purity and quantity of every magnetically sorted T cell population were checked by analytical flow cytometry. Genomic DNA was isolated from every sorted fraction and measured by UV absorbance on a Nanodrop 2000c. Overall study results and their limits: Based on pairwise subsampling, the degree of clonotype sharing among donors was expected to be affected by sequencing depth. Even with the large sequencing depth, rarefaction of the sorted-subset datasets indicated that sequencing was incomplete. The genetic and exposure-history diversity represented was limited by the small number of donors. Only blood was sampled, and tissue TCR repertoires likely differ from those in blood. About 5% of naive CD4, 3.5% of naive CD8, approximately 2.2% of memory CD4, and about 0.4% of memory CD8 clonotypes were shared across several donors. Compared with non-shared clonotypes, clonotypes shared by all four sorted-subset donors had higher generation probabilities. Estimated clonotype richness was generally larger for naive than for memory subsets.

The specimen was naive CD8+ T cells sorted from blood. The cell subset or site label for this specimen denotes: CD45RA+CCR7+. This TCR came from a young man in good health. The chain was built from TRBV2 and TRBJ1-3; the D region possibly corresponds to TRBD1 (5 bases align). CDR3 protein: CASRGLGGNTIYF. The bases are TGTGCCAGCAGGGGACTCGGCGGGAACACCATATATTTT.